This paragraph covers one T cell receptor beta chain sequence. Its target is not known. Pooling covered second doses at about 4 or about 12 weeks. Germline V gene sequence: CDR1 LNHDA, CDR2 SQIVND (reference sequence). The CDR3 consists of 13 residues. V shed 3 bases and J shed 3 bases, with 6 bases lying between them. The data are from a study of T cell responses to AZD1222 COVID-19 vaccine. Study observations and caveats: Spike-specific TCR repertoires showed rising breadth and depth after two AZD1222 doses. Clonal diversity may have been underestimated, and the donors were mostly white British, with more females than males.

Libraries were prepared by immunoSEQ multiplex PCR; TCRdb keeps only in-frame clonotypes and omits some of them. The data contain some 190,000 clones, roughly 92% of them singletons. This TCR came from an adult who received the AZD1222 COVID-19 vaccine. Sequenced material: peripheral blood, taken 28 days after the second AZD1222 dose. This chain uses TRBV19 with TRBJ2-1; D not resolved. The CDR3 bases are TGTGCCAGTAGTATCGGCGACTACAATGAGCAGTTCTTC. Its protein is CASSIGDYNEQFF.